These 19 T cell receptor beta chains originate from one sample sequenced in a study of T cell responses to AZD1222 COVID-19 vaccine. The repertoire was sequenced with immunoSEQ multiplex PCR; TCRdb's copy has only in-frame clones and lacks some. This table has under 150,000 clones, 80% to 90% appearing once. The source was peripheral blood, collected on day 0 of MenACWY control vaccination. Receptors originate from an adult in good health.

This clone was recorded only once. The chain joins TRBV24-1 to TRBJ2-1, with D unclear. The CDR3 length is 16 residues. Germline values: CDR1 KGHDR, CDR2 SFDVKD. V shed 4 bases and J shed 1 base, with 13 bases lying between them. The CDR3: CATSDLTLGSYNEQFF. CDR3 bases: TGTGCCACCAGTGACCTCACGCTTGGATCCTACAATGAGCAGTTCTTC.

The gene calls are TRBV2 and TRBJ1-4; D unresolved. The CDR3 consists of 15 residues. Per germline, CDR1 SNHLY and CDR2 FYNNEI. Trimming removed 7 bases from V and 5 bases from J, with 17 bases in between. The CDR3 loop reads CASNLPGSANEKLFF. The CDR3 DNA sequence: TGTGCCAGCAACTTGCCGGGCTCGGCGAATGAAAAACTGTTTTTT.

This chain uses TRBV6-5 with TRBJ2-2; TRBD1 matches 7 bases. The V gene's germline CDR1 is MNHEY and CDR2 SVGAGI. The V gene end was trimmed by 0 bases and the J gene end by 7 bases; junction bases not matched to a gene: 8. The CDR3 covers 16 residues. The CDR3: CASSYSLRGRSGELFF. CDR3 DNA sequence: TGTGCCAGCAGTTACTCGTTAAGGGGGCGAAGCGGGGAGCTGTTTTTT.

The gene calls are TRBV9 and TRBJ2-1; no clear D. V lost 4 bases and J lost 7, with 12 bases in between. Germline V gene data show CDR1 as SGDLS and CDR2 as YYNGEE. The CDR3 is made up of 13 amino acids. In DNA form, the CDR3 reads TGTGCCAGCAGCCCCCGGGTGCCTAATGAGCAGTTCTTC. This sequence encodes CASSPRVPNEQFF.

The CDR3 is CASSLRTGGTYEQYF. The CDR3 nucleotides are TGTGCCAGCAGCCTACGGACAGGGGGCACCTACGAGCAGTACTTC. V is TRBV3-1 (or the pseudogene TRBV3-2) and J is TRBJ2-7; 11 bases match TRBD1. CDR3 length: 15 residues. Trimming took 4 bases from V and 2 from J; bases not matched to a gene: 4. The V gene's germline CDR1 is LGHDT and CDR2 YNNKEL (reference sequence).

The chain combines TRBV5-1 with TRBJ1-2; D unclear. Germline V gene sequence: CDR1 SGHRS, CDR2 YFSETQ. Trimming stripped 4 bases from V and 4 bases from J, with 20 bases between. This CDR3 region has 16 residues. CDR3 amino acids: CASSPDPSRSIYGYTF. As DNA, the CDR3 is TGCGCCAGCAGCCCGGACCCCTCACGATCGATCTATGGCTACACCTTC. Drawing the rest from reference TRBV5-1 and TRBJ1-2, the complete variable domain is KAGVTQTPRYLIKTRGQQVTLSCSPISGHRSVSWYQQTPGQGLQFLFEYFSETQRNKGNFPGRFSGRQFSNSRSEMNVSTLELGDSALYLCASSPDPSRSIYGYTFGSGTRLTVV.

The chain joins TRBV29-1 to TRBJ1-1; D remains ambiguous. This CDR3 is built from 11 residues. Between the trimmed V and J ends, which lost 2 bases and 5 bases, there was a span of 6 bases. Germline lookup yields CDR1 SQVTM and CDR2 ANQGSEA. CDR3 residues: CSVEPGTEAFF. The CDR3 coding sequence is TGCAGCGTTGAACCGGGAACTGAAGCTTTCTTT.

The chain is built from TRBV11-2 and TRBJ1-1; 8 bases agree with TRBD1. With 0 bases clipped from V and 3 bases from J, the junction kept 3 bases outside the gene matches. The CDR3 runs to 15 residues. Germline CDR1 SGHAT, CDR2 FQNNGV. The CDR3 DNA reads as TGTGCCAGCAGCTTAGAGGGCAGGGGGCACACTGAAGCTTTCTTT. Encoded protein: CASSLEGRGHTEAFF.

The CDR3 nucleotides are TGTGCCAGCAGCTTAGCGGGAGGGAACACCGGGGAGCTGTTTTTT. Residues: CASSLAGGNTGELFF. The rearrangement uses TRBV7-3 and TRBJ2-2; 8 nucleotides match TRBD2. The V gene end was trimmed by 2 bases and the J gene end by 1 base; junction bases not matched to a gene: 0. Germline V gene sequence: CDR1 SGHTA, CDR2 FQGTGA. This CDR3 region has 15 residues.

The chain couples TRBV28 to TRBJ2-6; D gene ambiguous. Germline V gene lookup returns CDR1 MDHEN and CDR2 SYDVKM. This CDR3 spans 16 amino acids. V lost 5 bases, J lost 0 bases, and 11 bases lay in between. CDR3 protein: CASSPEAHSGANVLTF. In nucleotides, the CDR3 is TGTGCCAGCAGTCCCGAAGCCCACTCTGGGGCCAACGTCCTGACTTTC.

V usage is TRBV2 and J usage is TRBJ1-5; the D is unclear. The CDR3 covers 15 residues. From germline, CDR1 is SNHLY and CDR2 FYNNEI. The ends were cut back, 6 bases at V and 0 bases at J, with 12 bases in the middle. Here the CDR3 reads CASRGRGYSNQPQHF. The DNA of the CDR3 is TGTGCCAGCAGGGGTAGAGGTTATAGCAATCAGCCCCAGCATTTT. The full variable domain, in which reference TRBV2 and TRBJ1-5 provide the parts outside the CDR3, is EPEVTQTPSHQVTQMGQEVILRCVPISNHLYFYWYRQILGQKVEFLVSFYNNEISEKSEIFDDQFSVERPDGSNFTLKIRSTKLEDSAMYFCASRGRGYSNQPQHFGDGTRLSIL.

The rearrangement uses TRBV12-3 or TRBV12-4 and TRBJ2-1, with D possibly being TRBD2 (5 bases). The ends were cut back, 8 bases at V and 9 bases at J, with 11 bases in the middle. The CDR3 covers 11 residues. CDR3 protein: CASRTAGEQFF. The CDR3 bases are TGTGCCAGCCGTACCGCGGGTGAGCAGTTCTTC.

The J gene is TRBJ2-5, the V gene TRBV7-3, with D perhaps TRBD1 or TRBD2 (5 bases each). CDR3 length equals 15 residues. Trimming took 5 bases from V and 4 from J, leaving 17 bases between them. Germline V lookup: CDR1 SGHTA, CDR2 FQGTGA. CDR3 bases: TGTGCCAGCAGCCCCAAAGGGACGGTAGGAGAGACCCAGTACTTC. Its protein is CASSPKGTVGETQYF.

J is TRBJ1-2 and V is TRBV7-2; no clear D gene. The V end lost 5 bases, the J end lost 7 bases, and 17 bases lay between the germline ends. The CDR3 covers 14 residues. Germline V gives CDR1 SGHTA, CDR2 FQGNSA. The CDR3 coding sequence is TGTGCCAGCAGCCCGCAAAGGGTCTCGGGTGGCTACACCTTC. Protein sequence: CASSPQRVSGGYTF.

The rearrangement joins TRBV7-2 to TRBJ1-4, with a tentative D call TRBD1 (5 bases). Deletions cut 1 base from V and 3 bases from J, with 12 bases between. Per germline, CDR1 SGHTA and CDR2 FQGNSA. The CDR3 is made up of 16 amino acids. Written as DNA, the CDR3 is TGTGCCAGCAGCTTAGGGGGAGCGGGGGCTAATGAAAAACTGTTTTTT. It specifies CASSLGGAGANEKLFF.

V and J are TRBV18 and TRBJ2-2; D ambiguous. The germline gives CDR1 KGHSH, CDR2 LQKENI. This CDR3 comprises 15 residues. Trimming took off 2 bases at V and 1 base at J, with 8 bases between the two ends. CDR3 amino acids: CASSPVTVNTGELFF. CDR3 in DNA: TGTGCCAGCTCACCAGTGACGGTGAACACCGGGGAGCTGTTTTTT.

The chain recombines TRBV24-1 with TRBJ2-1; 8 bases are shared with TRBD2. Unmatched junction bases numbered 10, after V lost 2 bases and J lost 8 bases. The CDR3 runs 16 residues. Germline-derived CDR1 and CDR2 are KGHDR and SFDVKD. The CDR3 region is CATSDSASGRFHEQFF. The DNA for the CDR3 is TGTGCCACCAGTGATTCGGCTAGCGGGCGTTTCCATGAGCAGTTCTTC.

The V and J genes are TRBV29-1 and TRBJ2-2; possibly TRBD1 or TRBD2 for D (6 bases each). V gave up 8 bases and J gave up 3 bases, with 13 bases separating them. This CDR3 is 13 amino acids long. The germline V gene has CDR1 SQVTM and CDR2 ANQGSEA. CDR3 in DNA: TGCAGCTACAGGGACTCCTACACCGGGGAGCTGTTTTTT. Amino acids: CSYRDSYTGELFF.

The chain has TRBV19 and TRBJ1-5; D might be TRBD1 (5 bases). Germline-derived CDR1 and CDR2 are LNHDA and SQIVND (reference sequence). Trimming stripped 1 base from V and 2 bases from J, with 6 bases between. The CDR3 is 14 amino acids. CDR3 amino acids: CASSIGRGNQPQHF. The CDR3 DNA sequence: TGTGCCAGTAGTATAGGCAGGGGCAATCAGCCCCAGCATTTT.